A single sample gave rise to the 17 T cell receptor beta chains below, sequenced in a study of graft-versus-host responses after intestinal transplantation. These receptors are not linked to any known antigen. Sequencing used immunoSEQ multiplex PCR; TCRdb keeps in-frame clones, though not all of them. The sample contains tens of thousands of clones, 75% to 95% of which appear only once. Sequencing was performed on unstimulated CD8+ T cells sorted from spleen or lymph node cells, taken before intestinal transplant. The source is a human donor who received an intestinal transplant.

The rearrangement uses TRBV4-1 and TRBJ1-5, with D hard to call. Germline CDR1 reads MGHRA; CDR2 reads YSYEKL. Trimming shortened V by 0 bases and J by 4 bases, and 10 bases separated the two germline ends. The CDR3 has 15 amino acids. As DNA, the CDR3 is TGCGCCAGCAGCCAAGATCGGGAAGGGAATCAGCCCCAGCATTTT. It encodes CASSQDREGNQPQHF.

V and J are TRBV30 and TRBJ2-7; no reliable D call. This CDR3 spans 15 amino acids. Germline V gene sequence: CDR1 GTSNPN, CDR2 SVGIG (reference sequence). V lost 0 bases, J lost 1 base, and 13 bases lay in between. The CDR3 nucleotides read TGTGCCTGGAGTGTACCCGGGTTAATATCCTACGAGCAGTACTTC. Encoded protein: CAWSVPGLISYEQYF.

V is TRBV6-4 and J is TRBJ2-5; no definite D call. This CDR3 has 13 amino acids. The ends were cut back, 6 bases at V and 5 bases at J, with 13 bases in the middle. Germline V CDR1 and CDR2: MRHNA, SNTAGT. In DNA form, the CDR3 reads TGTGCCAGCAGATTAGCACATTGGGAGACCCAGTACTTC. Translation: CASRLAHWETQYF.

This clone appeared a single time. The V gene is TRBV29-1, the J gene TRBJ2-1; no reliable D call. Germline V gene lookup returns CDR1 SQVTM and CDR2 ANQGSEA. This CDR3 is 9 amino acids long. The germline V and J ends were trimmed by 1 base and 9 bases, with 1 base remaining between them. CDR3 nucleotide sequence: TGCAGCGTTGAAGCTGAGCAGTTCTTC. As protein: CSVEAEQFF.

The chain employs TRBV2 and TRBJ1-5, with 9 bases that match TRBD1. Germline V lookup: CDR1 SNHLY, CDR2 FYNNEI. V was pared by 6 bases and J by 2 bases, with 5 bases of the junction left unmatched. The length of the CDR3 is 15 residues. The DNA for the CDR3 is TGTGCCAGCAGATACAGGGGGCTTGGCAATCAGCCCCAGCATTTT. Translated, it gives CASRYRGLGNQPQHF.

This clone was picked up a small number of times. The chain has TRBV6-6 and TRBJ1-1, with 7 bases lining up with TRBD1. The trim removed 2 bases at V and 1 base at J, leaving 7 bases unmatched. Germline CDR1 reads MNHNY; CDR2 reads SVGAGI (reference sequence). The length of the CDR3 is 16 residues. DNA of the CDR3: TGTGCCAGCAGTTACCCAGGGGGGGGGTGGAACACTGAAGCTTTCTTT. Amino acids: CASSYPGGGWNTEAFF.

V usage is TRBV30 and J usage is TRBJ1-2; D perhaps matches TRBD1 (5 bases). Trimming took off 1 base at V and 11 bases at J, with 20 bases between the two ends. The CDR3 is made up of 14 amino acids. CDR1 is GTSNPN and CDR2 is SVGIG in the germline V gene (reference sequence). The CDR3 DNA is TGTGCCTGGAGTGCTCTGTCCGGGGCGGATCTTTACACCTTC. It translates to CAWSALSGADLYTF.

The count of this clone is one. The chain combines TRBV9 with TRBJ2-1; TRBD1 might be the D (6 bases). Trimming pared 7 bases from V and 8 bases from J, leaving 19 bases between. There are 14 residues in the CDR3. Germline lookup yields CDR1 SGDLS and CDR2 YYNGEE. CDR3: CASERLGAGDEQFF. In DNA, the CDR3 is TGTGCCAGCGAACGCCTGGGGGCAGGCGATGAGCAGTTCTTC.

The chain is built from TRBV27 and TRBJ1-6; possible D gene TRBD1, 5 bases. V shed 6 bases and J shed 9 bases, with 18 bases lying between them. The CDR3 sequence is 15 residues long. In germline, CDR1 is MNHEY, CDR2 SMNVEV (reference sequence). The CDR3 region is CASSRTLGGSSPLHF. For the CDR3, the DNA is TGTGCCAGCAGCCGCACACTGGGGGGAAGTTCACCCCTCCACTTT.

The V gene is TRBV10-3, the J gene TRBJ2-7; TRBD1 matches at 7 bases. J lost 0 bases, V lost 5 bases, and 16 bases had no gene match. The CDR3 extends over 18 amino acids. CDR1 is ENHRY, CDR2 SYGVKD, per germline. The CDR3 loop is CAISIDRACNNSSYEQYF. The CDR3 nucleotides are TGTGCCATCAGTATCGACAGGGCGTGTAACAATAGCTCCTACGAGCAGTACTTC.

V gene TRBV4-1 combines with J gene TRBJ1-5; D gene ambiguous. The CDR3 length is 13 residues. The germline V and J ends were trimmed by 3 bases and 7 bases, with 10 bases remaining between them. Germline V lookup: CDR1 MGHRA, CDR2 YSYEKL. CDR3 nucleotides: TGCGCCAGCAGCCACTTAGGGCTGCAGCCCCAGCATTTT. It yields the protein CASSHLGLQPQHF.

J is TRBJ2-5 and V is TRBV2; D gene uncertain. Trimming pared 7 bases from V and 4 bases from J, leaving 7 bases between. The germline gives CDR1 SNHLY, CDR2 FYNNEI. This CDR3 comprises 11 residues. The CDR3 DNA reads TGTGCCAGCATTGGCCCAGAGACCCAGTACTTC. Translating gives CASIGPETQYF.

J is TRBJ2-7 and V is TRBV6-1; D possibly matches TRBD1 or TRBD2 (5 bases each). The length of the CDR3 is 13 residues. Germline assignment: CDR1 MNHNS and CDR2 SASEGT. Trimming shortened V by 5 bases and J by 2 bases, and 10 bases separated the two germline ends. CDR3 residues: CASSLGTAYEQYF. Written as DNA, the CDR3 is TGTGCCAGCAGTCTTGGGACGGCCTACGAGCAGTACTTC.

The rearrangement uses TRBV2 and TRBJ2-5; 11 bases agree with TRBD1. The V segment lost 5 bases and the J segment 9 bases; nucleotides outside the gene matches: 8. Germline assignment: CDR1 SNHLY and CDR2 FYNNEI. The CDR3 length is 14 residues. The DNA of the CDR3 is TGTGCCAGCAGTACCGGGACAGGGGGGTGGGCCCAGTACTTC. Protein sequence: CASSTGTGGWAQYF. The variable domain in full, completed from reference TRBV2 and TRBJ2-5, reads EPEVTQTPSHQVTQMGQEVILRCVPISNHLYFYWYRQILGQKVEFLVSFYNNEISEKSEIFDDQFSVERPDGSNFTLKIRSTKLEDSAMYFCASSTGTGGWAQYFGPGTRLLVL.

V gene TRBV5-6 combines with J gene TRBJ2-7; weak D call: TRBD1 (5 bases). With 2 bases removed from V and 5 bases from J, the gap between germline ends came to 14 bases. Germline CDR1 SGHDT, CDR2 YYEEEE. The CDR3 runs 14 residues. CDR3 coding DNA: TGTGCCAGCAGCTTTAGCCAGGGCCTGAACGAGCAGTACTTC. This encodes CASSFSQGLNEQYF.

This clone was observed once. At the DNA level, this CDR3 is encoded by other sequences in the same sample as well. The chain is built from TRBV27 and TRBJ2-7; TRBD2 might be the D (6 bases). The V end was cut by 2 bases, the J end by 3 bases, with 11 bases between. Germline V gene sequence: CDR1 MNHEY, CDR2 SMNVEV (reference sequence). The CDR3 contains 14 residues. The CDR3, as DNA: TGTGCCAGCAGTTTAGCGGGATTGAGCTACGAGCAGTACTTC. Its translation: CASSLAGLSYEQYF.

V is TRBV27 and J is TRBJ2-7, with D unresolved. Trimming took off 4 bases at V and 5 bases at J, with 24 bases between the two ends. The CDR3 contains 17 residues. In germline, CDR1 is MNHEY, CDR2 SMNVEV (reference sequence). CDR3 in DNA: TGTGCCAGCAGTTCTACCTCCGTCTTTCCGGGCGGACACGAGCAGTACTTC. Translated: CASSSTSVFPGGHEQYF.